This record concerns one T cell receptor beta chain sequence. As yet, its antigen is unknown. The sample is drawn from a study of lymphopenia after photon versus proton radiotherapy. Study-wide points: Proton therapy kept repertoires fairly stable, unlike photons, which gained effector/memory cells. After lymphocyte nadir, photon-treated repertoires showed oligoclonal expansion, especially CD8+ Temra. Authors raise, but do not show, better survival with proton therapy.

Repertoires were generated with immunoSEQ multiplex PCR, while TCRdb's copy carries only in-frame clones and drops some. The data contain around 150,000 clones, 75% to 90% of them singletons. Per the germline V gene, CDR1 is MNHEY and CDR2 is SMNVEV (reference sequence). This CDR3 comprises 15 residues. Between the trimmed V and J ends, which lost 4 bases and 0 bases, there was a span of 9 bases. The sample here was peripheral blood, taken from a patient treated with photon-based radiotherapy. The rearrangement uses TRBV27 and TRBJ1-4; the D gene is possibly TRBD1 (5 bases). The sequence derives from a man in his fifties with gastric cancer. CDR3: CASSSQGATNEKLFF. CDR3 coding DNA: TGTGCCAGCAGTTCCCAGGGAGCAACTAATGAAAAACTGTTTTTT.